This TCR beta chain was observed in a study of blood T cell repertoires in COVID-19. As for the study in general: The United States, Italy and Spain provided the acute and convalescent COVID-19 samples. Sample material is recorded as cDNA or gDNA derived from T cells, B-cell-depleted T cells, or PBMCs.

This clone was detected only once. In the authors' workflow: Reference gene primer amplification yielded estimated nucleated cell counts. Generated by immunoSEQ multiplex PCR, the TCRdb table keeps only in-frame clones and is missing some. The DNA was the basis for D and trimming; V, J and clone size are from that table. The profile shows around 76,000 clones, about 90% of them singletons. This clonotype was obtained from a human donor in a cohort sampled during active COVID-19. The sample was peripheral blood.

The CDR3 sequence is CASSQETPLGYGYTF. The CDR3 bases are TGTGCCAGCAGCCAAGAAACCCCCCTCGGCTATGGCTACACCTTC. This rearrangement joins TRBV3-1 (or the pseudogene TRBV3-2) to TRBJ1-2; no clear D gene. In germline, CDR1 is LGHDT, CDR2 YNNKEL (reference sequence). The CDR3 sequence is 15 residues long. V dropped 0 bases and J dropped 4 bases, with 12 bases sitting between them.